One and the same sample provided the 31 T cell receptor beta chains below, sequenced in a study of shared clonotypes between healthy human individuals. Profiled with immunoSEQ multiplex PCR; TCRdb holds only in-frame clones, not every one. The table has around 330,000 clones, 74% seen once. Material for sequencing was memory CD4+ T cells sorted from blood. The subset: CD45RA-negative fraction. These receptors all come from a man aged 30-40 years in good health.

The rearrangement joins TRBV18 to TRBJ2-1; 12 nucleotides line up with TRBD2. The V gene end was trimmed by 0 bases and the J gene end by 3 bases; junction bases not matched to a gene: 12. CDR3 size: 20 residues. CDR1 and CDR2 (germline): KGHSH, LQKENI. The CDR3 DNA follows: TGTGCCAGCTCACCACCGGGTCTAGCGGGAGGGTCGAGGCACTACAATGAGCAGTTCTTC. This gives the protein CASSPPGLAGGSRHYNEQFF.

V is TRBV2 and J is TRBJ1-1, with D perhaps TRBD1 (6 bases). Looked up from germline, CDR1 is SNHLY and CDR2 is FYNNEI. Between the trimmed V and J ends, which lost 7 bases and 5 bases, there was a span of 14 bases. This CDR3 is built from 13 residues. The CDR3 spells CASNLKGGTEAFF. As DNA, the CDR3 is TGTGCCAGCAACCTAAAGGGGGGGACTGAAGCTTTCTTT.

This clone was found a few times. The V gene is TRBV11-3, the J gene TRBJ2-3, with unresolved D. Germline-derived CDR1 and CDR2 are SGHNT and YENEEA. CDR3 size: 13 residues. V dropped 4 bases and J dropped 6 bases, with 11 bases sitting between them. In DNA, the CDR3 is TGTGCCAGCAGCTCTTCCCAGTACGATACGCAGTATTTT. Protein sequence: CASSSSQYDTQYF.

This clone was detected only once. The chain links TRBV19 to TRBJ1-5, with D tentatively TRBD1 (5 bases). CDR3 length: 13 amino acids. The ends were cut back, 4 bases at V and 7 bases at J, with 11 bases in the middle. Germline lookup yields CDR1 LNHDA and CDR2 SQIVND (reference sequence). The CDR3 here is CASSKNQGQPQHF. CDR3 DNA sequence: TGTGCCAGTAGTAAGAACCAGGGACAGCCCCAGCATTTT.

This clone was detected only a few times. The CDR3 protein is CASSDRTSGRKGFTDTQYF. CDR3 sequence (DNA): TGTGCCAGCAGCGACAGGACTAGCGGGAGAAAGGGATTCACAGATACGCAGTATTTT. The genes are TRBV5-4 and TRBJ2-3; 13 nucleotides line up with TRBD2. With 4 bases clipped from V and 2 bases from J, the junction kept 13 bases outside the gene matches. This CDR3 is 19 amino acids long. Germline V gene lookup returns CDR1 SGHNT and CDR2 YYREEE (reference sequence).

The rearrangement joins TRBV18 to TRBJ2-2; D is unresolved. V gave up 2 bases and J gave up 2 bases, with 9 bases separating them. Germline-derived CDR1 and CDR2 are KGHSH and LQKENI. This CDR3 has 15 residues. The CDR3 DNA reads TGTGCCAGCTCACCAGACACCCCAAACACCGGGGAGCTGTTTTTT. Protein sequence: CASSPDTPNTGELFF.

The J gene is TRBJ1-2, the V gene TRBV29-1; D unclear. The germline CDR1 and CDR2 sequences are SQVTM and ANQGSEA. This CDR3 is built from 12 residues. Trimming took 6 bases from V and 5 from J, leaving 13 bases between them. CDR3 sequence: CSVSIGRYGYTF. The CDR3 nucleotides read TGCAGCGTGAGTATTGGACGATATGGCTACACCTTC.

The V gene is TRBV11-3, the J gene TRBJ2-5; no clear D. V dropped 0 bases and J dropped 7 bases, with 3 bases sitting between them. The CDR3 runs to 11 residues. The V gene's germline CDR1 is SGHNT and CDR2 YENEEA. CDR3 DNA sequence: TGTGCCAGCAGCTTAGACGGGACCCAGTACTTC. Translating gives CASSLDGTQYF.

CDR3 coding DNA: TGTGCCAGCAGCAACCCTGGACTAGCGGTCTACAATGAGCAGTTCTTC. Protein product: CASSNPGLAVYNEQFF. The rearrangement uses TRBV28 and TRBJ2-1; 10 positions agree with TRBD2. V trimming: 6 bases; J trimming: 3 bases; junction bases outside the gene matches: 8. This CDR3 region has 16 residues. CDR1 MDHEN and CDR2 SYDVKM come from the germline V gene.

The chain combines TRBV5-6 with TRBJ2-7; no firm D call. The CDR3 sequence is 12 residues long. V gave up 3 bases and J gave up 12 bases, with 16 bases separating them. Germline CDR1 SGHDT, CDR2 YYEEEE. CDR3 in DNA: TGTGCCAGCAGCTCTACCCCGGGCAAGCCGTACTTC. Residues: CASSSTPGKPYF.

The chain couples TRBV7-3 to TRBJ1-1; D gene unclear. The CDR3 contains 12 residues. V lost 5 bases and J lost 6, with 10 bases in between. Germline V gene data show CDR1 as SGHTA and CDR2 as FQGTGA. In nucleotides, the CDR3 is TGTGCCAGCAGCCCCCGACACGCTGAAGCTTTCTTT. As protein: CASSPRHAEAFF.

V gene TRBV6-1 combines with J gene TRBJ1-5; no firm D call. The length of the CDR3 is 13 residues. Germline CDR1 is MNHNS and CDR2 is SASEGT. V dropped 1 base and J dropped 5 bases, with 6 bases sitting between them. The chain's CDR3 is CASSEGPDQPQHF. The CDR3 DNA is TGTGCCAGCAGTGAAGGACCAGATCAGCCCCAGCATTTT.

The chain uses TRBV7-2 and TRBJ1-1; D call uncertain. Trimming took off 1 base at V and 4 bases at J, with 10 bases between the two ends. CDR3 length: 14 residues. The germline V gene encodes CDR1 SGHTA and CDR2 FQGNSA. In nucleotides, the CDR3 is TGTGCCAGCAGCTTAGGGGATTATCGCACTGAAGCTTTCTTT. As protein: CASSLGDYRTEAFF.

This clone was seen only a few times. J is TRBJ2-7 and V is TRBV2; 10 bases match TRBD1. The CDR3 runs 14 residues. Germline V gives CDR1 SNHLY, CDR2 FYNNEI. V trimming: 6 bases; J trimming: 5 bases; junction bases outside the gene matches: 7. This CDR3 reads CASRLGQGSDEQYF. DNA of the CDR3: TGTGCCAGCAGATTGGGACAGGGGTCTGACGAGCAGTACTTC.

About this clone: At one of its ends the junction is not consistent with the germline gene, which may arise from a read error. This chain uses TRBV5-4 with TRBJ2-4; no clear D gene. Germline V gives CDR1 SGHNT, CDR2 YYREEE (reference sequence). CDR3 size: 13 residues. The CDR3 reads CASSLGSNNIQYF. CDR3 nucleotides: TGTGCCAGCAGCTTGGGCTCCAACAACATTCAGTACTTC.

The V call is TRBV5-5, the J call TRBJ2-5; TRBD1 matches at 8 bases. The J segment lost 4 bases and the V segment lost 1 base, leaving 3 bases of the junction unmatched. The CDR3 length is 14 residues. CDR1 is SGHKS and CDR2 is YYEKEE in the germline V gene (reference sequence). CDR3 amino acids: CASSLPRGPETQYF. The DNA for the CDR3 is TGTGCCAGCAGCTTGCCCAGGGGGCCAGAGACCCAGTACTTC.

The rearrangement links TRBV28 to TRBJ2-2; 10 bases are shared with TRBD2. Germline V CDR1 and CDR2: MDHEN, SYDVKM. The CDR3 is 19 residues long. V lost 2 bases and J lost 0; bases outside the gene matches: 9. The CDR3 region is CASSLGLGLAETNTGELFF. CDR3 nucleotides: TGTGCCAGCAGTTTAGGGCTCGGACTAGCGGAGACGAACACCGGGGAGCTGTTTTTT.

The chain links TRBV5-1 to TRBJ1-1; no definite D call. Trimming left V 0 bases short and J 11 bases short, with 17 bases between. CDR1 is SGHRS and CDR2 is YFSETQ in the germline V gene. The CDR3 is 14 residues long. This chain's CDR3 is CASSLGYGTIVAFF. For the CDR3, the DNA is TGCGCCAGCAGCTTGGGGTACGGAACTATTGTTGCTTTCTTT.

J is TRBJ2-7 and V is TRBV9; D is ambiguous. This CDR3 has 13 residues. The V gene lost 4 bases and the J gene lost 2 bases, with 10 bases spanning the gap. Per germline, CDR1 SGDLS and CDR2 YYNGEE. CDR3 sequence (DNA): TGTGCCAGCAGCCCGACGGTTACCTACGAGCAGTACTTC. Protein product: CASSPTVTYEQYF.

This chain links TRBV6-5 with TRBJ1-2; D gene ambiguous. The CDR3 consists of 14 residues. CDR1 is MNHEY and CDR2 is SVGAGI in the germline V gene. The germline V and J ends were trimmed by 2 bases and 4 bases, with 11 bases remaining between them. The CDR3 sequence is CASSYRAASYGYTF. The CDR3 DNA sequence: TGTGCCAGCAGTTACAGGGCGGCCTCCTATGGCTACACCTTC.

As regards this clone: An end of the junction differs from the germline gene, which may be a read error. The chain joins TRBV4-1 to TRBJ2-1; D is ambiguous. CDR3 length: 14 amino acids. CDR1 and CDR2 (germline): MGHRA, YSYEKL. Here the CDR3 reads CASSPSDGYIEQFF. The CDR3 nucleotides are TGCGCCAGCAGCCCTTCGGACGGATACATTGAGCAGTTCTTC.

CDR3 nucleotide sequence: TGTGCCATCAATTCCGGGCCTCTCTACGAGCAGTACTTC. Its protein product is CAINSGPLYEQYF. V is TRBV10-3 and J is TRBJ2-7; D remains unclear. The CDR3 has 13 amino acids. The germline CDR1 and CDR2 sequences are ENHRY and SYGVKD. Trimming stripped 7 bases from V and 3 bases from J, with 13 bases between.

In this sample, this clone turned up once. The V gene is TRBV7-2, the J gene TRBJ2-3, with 8 bases lining up with TRBD2. The V segment lost 0 bases and the J segment 2 bases; nucleotides outside the gene matches: 7. This CDR3 comprises 17 residues. The germline V gene encodes CDR1 SGHTA and CDR2 FQGNSA. CDR3 protein: CASSLAGSGTTTDTQYF. The CDR3 DNA follows: TGTGCCAGCAGCTTAGCGGGTAGCGGGACAACCACAGATACGCAGTATTTT.

The gene calls are TRBV5-6 and TRBJ2-1; 8 nucleotides line up with TRBD1. The germline CDR1 and CDR2 sequences are SGHDT and YYEEEE. V was pared by 3 bases and J by 6 bases, with 8 bases of the junction left unmatched. This CDR3 is 15 amino acids long. CDR3 nucleotide sequence: TGTGCCAGCAGCTCTACAGGCCAGGGGGCCAATGAGCAGTTCTTC. Its translation: CASSSTGQGANEQFF.

V and J are TRBV7-9 and TRBJ1-1; D possibly corresponds to TRBD1 (5 bases). V was cut by 0 bases and J by 1 base, with 12 bases left in between. This CDR3 spans 16 amino acids. CDR1 and CDR2 from the germline V gene are SEHNR and FQNEAQ (reference sequence). The CDR3 here is CASSLAGAWGNTEAFF. The CDR3 DNA reads as TGTGCCAGCAGCTTAGCAGGGGCGTGGGGGAACACTGAAGCTTTCTTT. The variable domain in full, completed from reference TRBV7-9 and TRBJ1-1, reads DTGVSQNPRHKITKRGQNVTFRCDPISEHNRLYWYRQTLGQGPEFLTYFQNEAQLEKSRLLSDRFSAERPKGSFSTLEIQRTEQGDSAMYLCASSLAGAWGNTEAFFGQGTRLTVV.

The rearrangement links TRBV30 to TRBJ1-2; D remains unclear. Trimming left V 0 bases short and J 5 bases short, with 4 bases between. In germline, CDR1 is GTSNPN, CDR2 SVGIG (reference sequence). The CDR3 loop spans 11 amino acids. Here the CDR3 reads CAWSVVYGYTF. CDR3 in DNA: TGTGCCTGGAGTGTAGTTTATGGCTACACCTTC.

The chain joins TRBV7-9 to TRBJ2-1; 11 bases align to TRBD2. The CDR3 has 16 amino acids. J was trimmed by 5 bases and V by 5 bases; bases with no gene match: 8. Germline CDR1 reads SEHNR; CDR2 reads FQNEAQ (reference sequence). For the CDR3, the DNA is TGTGCCAGCAGCCCCTATGGGACTAGCGGCAACAATGAGCAGTTCTTC. It encodes CASSPYGTSGNNEQFF.

This clone occurred many times. This chain joins TRBV18 and TRBJ2-3; 13 positions match TRBD2. Trimming cost V 3 bases and J 6 bases; bases outside gene matches: 3. Looked up from germline, CDR1 is KGHSH and CDR2 is LQKENI. The CDR3 spans 15 residues. The CDR3 region is CASSPGLAGADTQYF. The CDR3 DNA reads as TGTGCCAGCTCACCTGGACTAGCGGGAGCCGATACGCAGTATTTT.

The chain is built from TRBV5-1 and TRBJ2-5; 7 bases are a match to TRBD1. The J call may be faulty, since TRBJ2-7 better matches the DNA end. The germline gives CDR1 SGHRS, CDR2 YFSETQ. The CDR3 is made up of 15 amino acids. The CDR3 nucleotides are TGCGCCAGCAGCTTGCTAGGGACAGCGAGTTACGAGCAGTACTTC. Protein product: CASSLLGTASYEQYF.

The chain recombines TRBV5-4 with TRBJ1-3; the D is unclear. The CDR3 sequence is 14 residues long. Trimming shortened V by 4 bases and J by 6 bases, and 14 bases separated the two germline ends. The germline V gene encodes CDR1 SGHNT and CDR2 YYREEE (reference sequence). The CDR3 DNA reads as TGTGCCAGCAGCGTGGACGGGGAGGAAAACACCATATATTTT. The encoded protein is CASSVDGEENTIYF. The whole variable domain, remainder taken from reference TRBV5-4 and TRBJ1-3, is ETGVTQSPTHLIKTRGQQVTLRCSSQSGHNTVSWYQQALGQGPQFIFQYYREEENGRGNFPPRFSGLQFPNYSSELNVNALELDDSALYLCASSVDGEENTIYFGEGSWLTVV.

The chain combines TRBV15 with TRBJ2-3, with 9 bases aligning to TRBD2. Germline lookup yields CDR1 LNHNV and CDR2 YYDKDF (reference sequence). This CDR3 has 15 amino acids. V was clipped by 4 bases and J by 6 bases; unmatched bases: 8. The CDR3 here is CATSTWGLARDTQYF. Written as DNA, the CDR3 is TGTGCCACCAGCACTTGGGGACTAGCACGGGATACGCAGTATTTT.